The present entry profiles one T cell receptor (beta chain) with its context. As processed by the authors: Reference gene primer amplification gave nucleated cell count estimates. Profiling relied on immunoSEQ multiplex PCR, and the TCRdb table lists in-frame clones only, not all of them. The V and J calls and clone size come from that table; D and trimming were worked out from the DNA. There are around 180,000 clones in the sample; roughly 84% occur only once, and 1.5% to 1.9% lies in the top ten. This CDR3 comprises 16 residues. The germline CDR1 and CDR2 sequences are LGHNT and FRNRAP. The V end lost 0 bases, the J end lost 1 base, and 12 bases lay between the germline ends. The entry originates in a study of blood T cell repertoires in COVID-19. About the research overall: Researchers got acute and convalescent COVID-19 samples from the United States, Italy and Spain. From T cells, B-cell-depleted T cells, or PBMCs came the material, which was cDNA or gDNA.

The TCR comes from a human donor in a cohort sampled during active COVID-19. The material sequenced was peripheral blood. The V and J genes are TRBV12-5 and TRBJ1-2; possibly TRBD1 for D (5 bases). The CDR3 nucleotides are TGTGCTAGTGGTTTGGTACAGACAGACTTTAACTATGGCTACACCTTC. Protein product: CASGLVQTDFNYGYTF.